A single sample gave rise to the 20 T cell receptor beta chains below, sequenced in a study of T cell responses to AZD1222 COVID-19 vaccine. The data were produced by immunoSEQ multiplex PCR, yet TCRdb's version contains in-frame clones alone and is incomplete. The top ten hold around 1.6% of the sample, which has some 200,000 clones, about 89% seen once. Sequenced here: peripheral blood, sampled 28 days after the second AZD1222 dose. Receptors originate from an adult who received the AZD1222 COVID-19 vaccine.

CDR3 bases: TGTGCCAGTAGTATAGTGGCCCCCCACATGGGCGGCTACACCTTC. This gives the protein CASSIVAPHMGGYTF. The chain links TRBV19 to TRBJ1-2; D call uncertain. The CDR3 totals 15 residues. The germline V gene has CDR1 LNHDA and CDR2 SQIVND (reference sequence). V was trimmed by 1 base and J by 8 bases, leaving 17 bases between them.

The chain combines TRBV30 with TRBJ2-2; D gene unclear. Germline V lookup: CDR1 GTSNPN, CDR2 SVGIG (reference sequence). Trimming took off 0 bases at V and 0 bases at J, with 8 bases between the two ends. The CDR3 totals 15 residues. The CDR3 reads CAWSVFGANTGELFF. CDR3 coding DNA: TGTGCCTGGAGTGTATTTGGCGCGAACACCGGGGAGCTGTTTTTT.

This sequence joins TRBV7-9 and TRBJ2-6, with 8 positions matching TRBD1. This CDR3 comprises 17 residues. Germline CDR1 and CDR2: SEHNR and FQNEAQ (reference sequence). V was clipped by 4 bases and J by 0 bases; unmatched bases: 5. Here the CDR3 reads CASSSPGQDSGANVLTF. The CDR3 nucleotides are TGTGCCAGCAGCTCACCGGGACAGGACTCTGGGGCCAACGTCCTGACTTTC.

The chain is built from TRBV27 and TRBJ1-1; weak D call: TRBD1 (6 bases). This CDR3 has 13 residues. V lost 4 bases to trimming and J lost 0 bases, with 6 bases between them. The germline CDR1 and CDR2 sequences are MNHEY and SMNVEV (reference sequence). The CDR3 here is CASSWGLNTEAFF. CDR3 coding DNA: TGTGCCAGCAGTTGGGGGCTGAACACTGAAGCTTTCTTT.

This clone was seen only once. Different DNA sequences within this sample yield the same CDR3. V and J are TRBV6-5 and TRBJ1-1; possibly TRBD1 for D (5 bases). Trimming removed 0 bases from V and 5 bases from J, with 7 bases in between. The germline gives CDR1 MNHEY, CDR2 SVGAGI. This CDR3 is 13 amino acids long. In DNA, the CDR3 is TGTGCCAGCAGTTACTCTGGGGGGACTGAAGCTTTCTTT. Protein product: CASSYSGGTEAFF.

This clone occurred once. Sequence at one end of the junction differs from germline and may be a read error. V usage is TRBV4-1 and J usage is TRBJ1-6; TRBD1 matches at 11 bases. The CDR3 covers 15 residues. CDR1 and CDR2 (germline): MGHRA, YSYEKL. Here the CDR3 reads CASKGQGEYTSPLHF. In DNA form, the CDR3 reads TGCGCCAGCAAGGGACAGGGGGAATATACTTCACCCCTCCACTTT.

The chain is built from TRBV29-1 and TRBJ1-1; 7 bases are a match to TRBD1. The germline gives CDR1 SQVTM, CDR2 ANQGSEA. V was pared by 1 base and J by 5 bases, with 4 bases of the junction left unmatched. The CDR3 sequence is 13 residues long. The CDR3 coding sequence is TGCAGCGTTGAAGGGCAGGGGGAGACTGAAGCTTTCTTT. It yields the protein CSVEGQGETEAFF.

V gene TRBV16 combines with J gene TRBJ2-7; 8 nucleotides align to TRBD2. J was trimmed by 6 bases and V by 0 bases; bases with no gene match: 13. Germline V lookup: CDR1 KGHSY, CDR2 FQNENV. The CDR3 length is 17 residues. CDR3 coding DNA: TGTGCCAGCAGCCAATCTAGGTCTGAAGCGGGAGTTGGCGAGCAGTACTTC. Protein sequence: CASSQSRSEAGVGEQYF.

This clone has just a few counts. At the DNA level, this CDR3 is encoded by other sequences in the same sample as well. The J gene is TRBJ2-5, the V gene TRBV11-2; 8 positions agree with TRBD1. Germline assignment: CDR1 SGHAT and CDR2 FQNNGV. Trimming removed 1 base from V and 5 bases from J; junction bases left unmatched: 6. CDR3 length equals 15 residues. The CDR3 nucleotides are TGTGCCAGCAGCTTAGTCAGGGGGCGTTTGGAGACCCAGTACTTC. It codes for CASSLVRGRLETQYF.

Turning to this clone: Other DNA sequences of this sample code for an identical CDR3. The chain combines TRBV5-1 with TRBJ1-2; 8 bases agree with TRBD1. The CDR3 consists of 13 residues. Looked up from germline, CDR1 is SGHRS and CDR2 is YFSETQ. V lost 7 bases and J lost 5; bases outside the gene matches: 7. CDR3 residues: CASSSGGGYGYTF. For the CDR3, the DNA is TGCGCCAGCTCCTCAGGGGGCGGGTATGGCTACACCTTC.

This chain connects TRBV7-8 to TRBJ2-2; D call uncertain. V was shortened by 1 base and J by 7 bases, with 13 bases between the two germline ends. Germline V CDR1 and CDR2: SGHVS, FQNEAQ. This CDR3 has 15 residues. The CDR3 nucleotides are TGTGCCAGCAGCTTAGTGCGCCAGATCGGCGGGGAGCTGTTTTTT. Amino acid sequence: CASSLVRQIGGELFF.

The CDR3 reads CASSLGSGGTDTQYF. CDR3 in DNA: TGTGCCAGCAGCTTAGGTAGCGGGGGGACTGATACGCAGTATTTT. This sequence joins TRBV7-2 and TRBJ2-3; 10 bases map to TRBD2. CDR1 and CDR2 from the germline V gene are SGHTA and FQGNSA. V dropped 1 base and J dropped 6; count of bases not matched to a gene: 4. The CDR3 sequence is 15 residues long.

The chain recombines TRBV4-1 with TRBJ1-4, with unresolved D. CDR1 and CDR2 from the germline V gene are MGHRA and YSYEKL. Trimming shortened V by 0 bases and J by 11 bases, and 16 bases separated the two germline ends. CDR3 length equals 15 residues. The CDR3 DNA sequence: TGCGCCAGCAGCCAAGATCGGGCAGGCCCGGGGAAACTGTTTTTT. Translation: CASSQDRAGPGKLFF.

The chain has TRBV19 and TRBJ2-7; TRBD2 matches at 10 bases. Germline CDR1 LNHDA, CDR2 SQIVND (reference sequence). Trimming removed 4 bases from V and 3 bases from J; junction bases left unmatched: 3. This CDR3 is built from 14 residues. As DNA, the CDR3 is TGTGCCAGTAGTAGTACTAGCGGGGACTACGAGCAGTACTTC. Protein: CASSSTSGDYEQYF.

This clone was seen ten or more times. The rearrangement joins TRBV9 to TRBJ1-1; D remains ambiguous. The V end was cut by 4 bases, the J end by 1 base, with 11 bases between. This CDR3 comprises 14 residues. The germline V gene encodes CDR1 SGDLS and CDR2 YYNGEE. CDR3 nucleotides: TGTGCCAGCAGCCCGACAAGCGGGAACACTGAAGCTTTCTTT. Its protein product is CASSPTSGNTEAFF.

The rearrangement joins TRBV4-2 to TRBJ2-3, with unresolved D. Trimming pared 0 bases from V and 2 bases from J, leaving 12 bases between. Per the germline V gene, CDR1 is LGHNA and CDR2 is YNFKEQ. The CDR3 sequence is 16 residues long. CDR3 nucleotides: TGTGCCAGCAGCCAAGATTTCGCGACGACCACAGATACGCAGTATTTT. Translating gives CASSQDFATTTDTQYF.

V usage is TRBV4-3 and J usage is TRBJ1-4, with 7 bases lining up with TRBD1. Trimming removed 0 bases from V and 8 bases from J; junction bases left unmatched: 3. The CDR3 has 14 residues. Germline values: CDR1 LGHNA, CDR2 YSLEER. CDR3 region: CASSQDRQGEKLFF. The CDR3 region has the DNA TGCGCCAGCAGCCAAGATCGACAGGGAGAAAAACTGTTTTTT.

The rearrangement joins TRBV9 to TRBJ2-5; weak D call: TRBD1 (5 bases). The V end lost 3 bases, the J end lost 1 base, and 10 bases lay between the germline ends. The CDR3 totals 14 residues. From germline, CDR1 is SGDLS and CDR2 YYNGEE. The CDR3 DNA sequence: TGTGCCAGCAGCGGGAGACAGCCCCAAGAGACCCAGTACTTC. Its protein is CASSGRQPQETQYF. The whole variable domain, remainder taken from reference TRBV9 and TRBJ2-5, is DSGVTQTPKHLITATGQRVTLRCSPRSGDLSVYWYQQSLDQGLQFLIQYYNGEERAKGNILERFSAQQFPDLHSELNLSSLELGDSALYFCASSGRQPQETQYFGPGTRLLVL.

For the CDR3, the DNA is TGTGCCAGCAGTGAAGAGGACACCCGATCACCCCTCCACTTT. As protein: CASSEEDTRSPLHF. V usage is TRBV2 and J usage is TRBJ1-6, with D perhaps TRBD1 (5 bases). Trimming took 1 base from V and 10 from J, leaving 11 bases between them. The CDR3 has 14 amino acids. Germline assignment: CDR1 SNHLY and CDR2 FYNNEI.

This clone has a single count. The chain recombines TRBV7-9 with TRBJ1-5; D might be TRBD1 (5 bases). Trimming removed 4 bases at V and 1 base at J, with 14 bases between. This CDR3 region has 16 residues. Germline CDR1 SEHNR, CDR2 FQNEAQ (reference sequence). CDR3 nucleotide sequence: TGTGCCAGCAGCTCTGGCCAGGGAGCCAGCAATCAGCCCCAGCATTTT. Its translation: CASSSGQGASNQPQHF.